These 6 T cell receptor beta chains were sequenced from one sample in a study of blood T cell repertoires in COVID-19. Generated by immunoSEQ multiplex PCR, the TCRdb table keeps only in-frame clones and is missing some. The repertoire has nearly 60,000 clones, about 85% of them found once; the top ten carry roughly 5.1%. The sequencing sample was made of peripheral blood. The receptors shown here come from a man in his forties or fifties with active COVID-19.

This chain connects TRBV5-8 to TRBJ2-7, with D hard to call. This CDR3 has 13 residues. Germline V gene data show CDR1 as SGHTS and CDR2 as YDEGEE. Between the trimmed V and J ends, which lost 0 bases and 3 bases, there was a span of 7 bases. The CDR3 loop reads CASSLDGHYEQYF. Written as DNA, the CDR3 is TGTGCCAGCAGCTTGGACGGTCACTACGAGCAGTACTTC. Drawing the rest from reference TRBV5-8 and TRBJ2-7, the complete variable domain is EAGVTQSPTHLIKTRGQQATLRCSPISGHTSVYWYQQALGLGLQFLLWYDEGEERNRGNFPPRFSGRQFPNYSSELNVNALELEDSALYLCASSLDGHYEQYFGPGTRLTVT.

This chain links TRBV4-1 with TRBJ2-4; TRBD2 might be the D (5 bases). This CDR3 spans 17 amino acids. The germline gives CDR1 MGHRA, CDR2 YSYEKL. V was trimmed by 2 bases and J by 2 bases, leaving 16 bases between them. The chain's CDR3 is CASSQSITGFPKNIQYF. For the CDR3, the DNA is TGCGCCAGCAGCCAATCGATCACGGGGTTTCCCAAAAACATTCAGTACTTC.

The chain joins TRBV15 to TRBJ2-1; 12 bases match TRBD2. Germline V gene sequence: CDR1 LNHNV, CDR2 YYDKDF (reference sequence). V trimming: 5 bases; J trimming: 7 bases; junction bases outside the gene matches: 6. The CDR3 totals 15 residues. The CDR3 region is CATSLLAGGRNEQFF. The CDR3 nucleotides read TGTGCCACCAGCTTGCTAGCGGGAGGGAGGAATGAGCAGTTCTTC. The full variable domain, with the rest looked up from reference TRBV15 and TRBJ2-1, is DAMVIQNPRYQVTQFGKPVTLSCSQTLNHNVMYWYQQKSSQAPKLLFHYYDKDFNNEADTPDNFQSRRPNTSFCFLDIRSPGLGDTAMYLCATSLLAGGRNEQFFGPGTRLTVL.

A few counts support this clone. DNA for the CDR3: TGTGCCAGAAGTTGTCTGCCGGGGGGCTACAGTCAGCCCCAGCATTTT. Translation: CARSCLPGGYSQPQHF. The chain employs TRBV5-3 and TRBJ1-5; perhaps TRBD1 as D (6 bases). TRBV5-3 is classed as an ORF, of uncertain function. The V end lost 5 bases, the J end lost 6 bases, and 21 bases lay between the germline ends. The CDR3 sequence is 16 residues long.

In this sample, this clone turned up once. V usage is TRBV11-2 and J usage is TRBJ1-2; D is perhaps TRBD1 (5 bases). In germline, CDR1 is SGHAT, CDR2 FQNNGV. Trimming left V 3 bases short and J 11 bases short, with 19 bases between. The CDR3 length is 14 residues. The DNA for the CDR3 is TGTGCCAGCAGCTTTGACTCCGGGACCGGGGGTTACACCTTC. This gives the protein CASSFDSGTGGYTF.

J is TRBJ2-2 and V is TRBV5-6, with a possible D match to TRBD2 (5 bases). The CDR3 is made up of 16 amino acids. CDR1 and CDR2 (germline): SGHDT, YYEEEE. The V and J ends lost 5 bases and 6 bases respectively, with 20 bases between them. CDR3 sequence: CASRSYGGPGPGELFF. CDR3 sequence (DNA): TGTGCCAGCAGGTCCTACGGCGGGCCTGGGCCCGGGGAGCTGTTTTTT.